The 12 T cell receptor beta chains listed next were all sequenced from one sample in a study of CD8 T cells in Susac syndrome. RNA was extracted with the RNeasy kit, and a quantity of about 0.45 to 1 ug was reverse transcribed using random hexamers. Via MiXCR, TCRdb re-called the immunoSEQ multiplex PCR reads, giving one row per CDR3 protein. The repertoire holds around 150,000 distinct CDR3 sequences, with around 95% as singletons. Sequenced sample: CD8+ T cells from PBMCs. These receptors were taken from a human donor with Susac syndrome.

The gene calls are TRBV3-1 and TRBJ2-1; D may be TRBD1 or TRBD2 (6 bases each). The CDR3 length is 11 residues. V was clipped by 8 bases and J by 9 bases, with 11 bases between them. In germline, CDR1 is LGHDT, CDR2 YNNKEL (reference sequence). CDR3 sequence: CASDGGSEQFF. The CDR3 nucleotides read TGTGCCAGCGACGGGGGCAGTGAGCAGTTCTTC.

V usage is TRBV29-1 and J usage is TRBJ1-2; 7 bases fit TRBD1. Looked up from germline, CDR1 is SQVTM and CDR2 is ANQGSEA. After removal of 1 base from V and 2 bases from J, the junction contained 1 base not matched to a gene. The CDR3 sequence is 13 residues long. The CDR3 spells CSVEGGQNYGYTF. In DNA form, the CDR3 reads TGCAGCGTTGAAGGGGGACAGAACTATGGCTACACCTTC.

The CDR3 coding sequence is TGTGCCAGCAGCATTGGGACAGTTAATCAGCCCCAGCATTTT. It codes for CASSIGTVNQPQHF. The chain carries TRBV5-6 and TRBJ1-5; 7 positions match TRBD1. J lost 4 bases, V lost 4 bases, and 5 bases had no gene match. The CDR3 extends over 14 amino acids. CDR1 SGHDT and CDR2 YYEEEE come from the germline V gene.

The J gene is TRBJ2-5, the V gene TRBV9; 9 bases are shared with TRBD1. J gave up 5 bases and V 4 bases, and 12 bases lay outside the gene matches. The CDR3 totals 16 residues. The germline gives CDR1 SGDLS, CDR2 YYNGEE. The CDR3: CASSPGTGFSEETQYF. Here the CDR3 DNA reads TGTGCCAGCAGCCCCGGGACAGGGTTTTCCGAGGAGACCCAGTACTTC.

The rearrangement joins TRBV24-1 to TRBJ2-1; TRBD2 aligns across 10 bases. The CDR3 has 16 amino acids. V dropped 2 bases and J dropped 4; count of bases not matched to a gene: 4. CDR1 and CDR2 from the germline V gene are KGHDR and SFDVKD. In DNA form, the CDR3 reads TGTGCCACCAGTGATTACGGACTAGCGGAATACAATGAGCAGTTCTTC. This translates into CATSDYGLAEYNEQFF.

V usage is TRBV3-1 and J usage is TRBJ2-7; 11 bases align to TRBD1. The J segment lost 6 bases and the V segment lost 1 base, leaving 2 bases of the junction unmatched. The CDR3 loop spans 14 amino acids. CDR1 and CDR2 from the germline V gene are LGHDT and YNNKEL (reference sequence). The CDR3 reads CASSQGTGGAEQYF. The CDR3 coding sequence is TGTGCCAGCAGCCAAGGGACAGGGGGCGCCGAGCAGTACTTC.

The chain has TRBV28 and TRBJ1-5; the match to TRBD1 covers 9 bases. V lost 3 bases, J lost 6 bases, and 6 bases stayed unmatched. Germline V gene sequence: CDR1 MDHEN, CDR2 SYDVKM. This CDR3 is 15 amino acids long. The CDR3 DNA is TGTGCCAGCAGTTTGAGGGACAGGGTCACTCAGCCCCAGCATTTT. Translated: CASSLRDRVTQPQHF.

CDR3 sequence reads: CASSDDMGKGTEAFF. In DNA form, the CDR3 reads TGTGCCAGCAGCGACGACATGGGGAAGGGCACTGAAGCTTTCTTT. The chain has TRBV7-9 and TRBJ1-1; no reliable D call. The CDR3 is made up of 15 amino acids. Per germline, CDR1 SEHNR and CDR2 FQNEAQ (reference sequence). Trimming removed 5 bases from V and 4 bases from J, with 17 bases in between.

V and J are TRBV13 and TRBJ2-2; D not certain. V was trimmed by 4 bases and J by 7 bases, leaving 10 bases between them. This CDR3 comprises 13 residues. Looked up from germline, CDR1 is PRHDT and CDR2 is FYEKMQ (reference sequence). This CDR3 reads CASSSSTSGELFF. In DNA, the CDR3 is TGTGCCAGCAGCTCATCGACGAGCGGGGAGCTGTTTTTT.

CDR3: CASSSAGASYEQYF. The CDR3 DNA reads TGTGCCAGCAGTTCTGCAGGGGCATCCTACGAGCAGTACTTC. The chain uses TRBV6-6 and TRBJ2-7, with D tentatively TRBD1 (6 bases). The CDR3 contains 14 residues. Looked up from germline, CDR1 is MNHNY and CDR2 is SVGAGI (reference sequence). Deletions cut 4 bases from V and 1 base from J, with 11 bases between.

The J gene is TRBJ2-7, the V gene TRBV7-9; tentative D call: TRBD2 (6 bases). Trimming removed 4 bases at V and 3 bases at J, with 10 bases between. This CDR3 is built from 13 residues. Germline CDR1 and CDR2: SEHNR and FQNEAQ (reference sequence). CDR3 sequence: CASSSRDFYEQYF. DNA of the CDR3: TGTGCCAGCAGCTCCCGGGACTTCTACGAGCAGTACTTC.

This clonotype has a single count. The chain has TRBV13 and TRBJ2-5; D perhaps matches TRBD1 (6 bases). Per the germline V gene, CDR1 is PRHDT and CDR2 is FYEKMQ (reference sequence). The CDR3 is 14 residues long. V was shortened by 5 bases and J by 1 base, with 11 bases between the two germline ends. The CDR3, as DNA: TGTGCCAGCAGCCACCCGACAGGCCAAGAGACCCAGTACTTC. Translated, it gives CASSHPTGQETQYF.